The clone carrying this TCR beta chain was detected once. Trimming cost V 7 bases and J 2 bases; bases outside gene matches: 13. CDR3 size: 16 residues. From germline, CDR1 is MDHEN and CDR2 SYDVKM. This sample is drawn from a study of cytomegalovirus exposure and HLA in healthy donors. PCR employed 60 Vbeta and 13 Jbeta primers. The protocol was immunoSEQ multiplex PCR, while the TCRdb copy is restricted to in-frame clones and leaves out a portion. Here the sample spans a few hundred thousand clones, about nine tenths being singletons. Sample: PBMCs. This clonotype was sampled from a girl aged 2 to 9 in good health and CMV-seronegative. The chain carries TRBV28 and TRBJ2-7; 8 positions match TRBD2. CDR3 protein: CASITGGGQGPYEQYF. DNA for the CDR3: TGTGCCAGCATTACCGGGGGGGGCCAGGGCCCCTACGAGCAGTACTTC.